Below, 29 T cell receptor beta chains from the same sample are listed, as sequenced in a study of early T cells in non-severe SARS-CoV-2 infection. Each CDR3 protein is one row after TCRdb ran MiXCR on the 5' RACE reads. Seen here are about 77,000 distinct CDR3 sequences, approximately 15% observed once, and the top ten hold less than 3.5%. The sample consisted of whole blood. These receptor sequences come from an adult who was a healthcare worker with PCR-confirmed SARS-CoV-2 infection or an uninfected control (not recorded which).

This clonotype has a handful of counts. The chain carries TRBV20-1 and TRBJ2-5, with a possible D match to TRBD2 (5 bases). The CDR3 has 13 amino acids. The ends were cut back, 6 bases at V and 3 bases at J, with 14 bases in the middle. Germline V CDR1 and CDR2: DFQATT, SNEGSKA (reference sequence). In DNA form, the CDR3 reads TGCAGTGCAAGACCCGAGGGCGAAGAGACCCAGTACTTC. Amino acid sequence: CSARPEGEETQYF.

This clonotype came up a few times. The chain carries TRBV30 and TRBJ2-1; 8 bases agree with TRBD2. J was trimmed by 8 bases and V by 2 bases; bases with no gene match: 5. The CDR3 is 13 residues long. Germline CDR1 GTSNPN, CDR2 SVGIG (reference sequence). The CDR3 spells CAWSFDSGDEQFF. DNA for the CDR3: TGTGCCTGGAGTTTCGATAGCGGGGATGAGCAGTTCTTC.

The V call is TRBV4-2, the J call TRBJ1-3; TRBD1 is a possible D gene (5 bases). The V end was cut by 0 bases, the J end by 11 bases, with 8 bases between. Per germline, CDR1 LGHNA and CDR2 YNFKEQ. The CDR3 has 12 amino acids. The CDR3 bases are TGTGCCAGCAGCCAAGATGGCAGGGCCATATATTTT. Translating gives CASSQDGRAIYF.

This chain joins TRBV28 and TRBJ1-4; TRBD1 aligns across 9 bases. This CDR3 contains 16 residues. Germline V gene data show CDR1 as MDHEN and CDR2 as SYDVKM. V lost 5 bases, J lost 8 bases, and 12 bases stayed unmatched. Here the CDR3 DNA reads TGTGCCAGCAGTCCTATCCGGGACAGGGAACAAGAAAAACTGTTTTTT. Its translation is CASSPIRDREQEKLFF.

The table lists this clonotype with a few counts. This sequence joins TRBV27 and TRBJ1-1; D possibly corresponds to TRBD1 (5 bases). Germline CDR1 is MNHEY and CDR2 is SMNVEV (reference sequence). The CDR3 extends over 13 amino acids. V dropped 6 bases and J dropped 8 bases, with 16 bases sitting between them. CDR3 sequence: CASSLYRGAEAFF. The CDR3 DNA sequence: TGTGCCAGCAGCCTCTACAGAGGGGCGGAAGCTTTCTTT.

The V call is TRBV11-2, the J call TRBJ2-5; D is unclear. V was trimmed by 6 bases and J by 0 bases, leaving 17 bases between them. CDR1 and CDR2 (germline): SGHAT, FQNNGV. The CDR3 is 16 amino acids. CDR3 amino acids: CASSPPGPLYQETQYF. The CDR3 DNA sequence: TGTGCCAGCAGTCCACCCGGGCCCCTATACCAAGAGACCCAGTACTTC.

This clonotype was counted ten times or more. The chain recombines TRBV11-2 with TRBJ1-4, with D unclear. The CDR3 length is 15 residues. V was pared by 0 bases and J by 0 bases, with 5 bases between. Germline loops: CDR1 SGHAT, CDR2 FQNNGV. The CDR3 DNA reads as TGTGCCAGCAGCTTAGACACCGCAACTAATGAAAAACTGTTTTTT. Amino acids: CASSLDTATNEKLFF.

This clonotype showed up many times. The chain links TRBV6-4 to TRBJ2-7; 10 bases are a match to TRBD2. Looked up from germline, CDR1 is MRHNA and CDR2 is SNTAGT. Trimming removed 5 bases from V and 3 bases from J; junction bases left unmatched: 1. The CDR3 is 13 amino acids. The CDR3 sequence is CASSPSGGYEQYF. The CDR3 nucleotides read TGTGCCAGCAGTCCTAGCGGGGGCTACGAGCAGTACTTC.

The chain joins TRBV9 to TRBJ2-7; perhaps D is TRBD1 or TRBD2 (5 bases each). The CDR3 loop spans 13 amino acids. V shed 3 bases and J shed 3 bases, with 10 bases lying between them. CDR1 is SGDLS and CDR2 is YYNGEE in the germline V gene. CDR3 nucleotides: TGTGCCAGCAGCGGGGGGTCGGGCTACGAGCAGTACTTC. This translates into CASSGGSGYEQYF.

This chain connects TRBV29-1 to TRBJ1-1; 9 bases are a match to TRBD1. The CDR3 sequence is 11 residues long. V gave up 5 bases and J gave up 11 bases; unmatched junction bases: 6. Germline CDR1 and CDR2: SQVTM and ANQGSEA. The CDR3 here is CSVRDREGAFF. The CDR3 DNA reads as TGCAGCGTTAGGGACAGGGAGGGGGCTTTCTTT.

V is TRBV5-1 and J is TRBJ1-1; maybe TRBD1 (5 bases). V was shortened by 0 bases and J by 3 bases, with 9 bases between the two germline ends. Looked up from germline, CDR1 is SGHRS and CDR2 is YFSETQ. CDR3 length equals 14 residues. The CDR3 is CASSLGGADTEAFF. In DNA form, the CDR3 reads TGCGCCAGCAGCTTGGGGGGCGCCGACACTGAAGCTTTCTTT.

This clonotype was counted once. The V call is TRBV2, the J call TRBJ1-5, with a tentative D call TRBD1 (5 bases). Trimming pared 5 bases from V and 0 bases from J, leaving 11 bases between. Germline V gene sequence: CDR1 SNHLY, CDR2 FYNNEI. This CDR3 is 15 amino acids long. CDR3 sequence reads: CASSWDPYSNQPQHF. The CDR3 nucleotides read TGTGCCAGCAGTTGGGACCCCTATAGCAATCAGCCCCAGCATTTT. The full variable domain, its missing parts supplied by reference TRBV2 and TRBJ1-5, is EPEVTQTPSHQVTQMGQEVILRCVPISNHLYFYWYRQILGQKVEFLVSFYNNEISEKSEIFDDQFSVERPDGSNFTLKIRSTKLEDSAMYFCASSWDPYSNQPQHFGDGTRLSIL.

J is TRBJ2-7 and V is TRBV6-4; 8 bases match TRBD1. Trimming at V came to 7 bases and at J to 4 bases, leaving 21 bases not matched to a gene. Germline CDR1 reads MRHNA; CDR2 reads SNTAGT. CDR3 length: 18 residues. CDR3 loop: CASTGNRDPRGRRYEQYF. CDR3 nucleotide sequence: TGTGCCAGCACGGGGAACCGGGACCCCAGGGGGCGGCGGTACGAGCAGTACTTC.

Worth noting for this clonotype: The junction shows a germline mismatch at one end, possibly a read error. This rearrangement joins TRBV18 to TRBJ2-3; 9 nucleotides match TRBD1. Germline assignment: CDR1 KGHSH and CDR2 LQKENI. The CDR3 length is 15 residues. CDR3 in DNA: TGTACCAGCTCCCACCCAGGACAGGGGCCAGATACGCAGTATTTT. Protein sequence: CTSSHPGQGPDTQYF.

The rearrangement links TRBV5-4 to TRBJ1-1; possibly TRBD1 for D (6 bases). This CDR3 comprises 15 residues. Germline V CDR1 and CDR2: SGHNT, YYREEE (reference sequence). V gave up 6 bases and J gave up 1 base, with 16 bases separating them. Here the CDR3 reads CASMEQGGPNTEAFF. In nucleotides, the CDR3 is TGTGCCAGCATGGAACAGGGTGGTCCGAACACTGAAGCTTTCTTT.

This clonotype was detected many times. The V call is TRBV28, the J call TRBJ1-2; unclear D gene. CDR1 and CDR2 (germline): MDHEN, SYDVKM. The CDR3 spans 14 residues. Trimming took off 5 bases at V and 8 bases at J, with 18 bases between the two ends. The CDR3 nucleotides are TGTGCCAGCAGTCAACAACCCCACATTAGGGGCTACACCTTC. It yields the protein CASSQQPHIRGYTF.

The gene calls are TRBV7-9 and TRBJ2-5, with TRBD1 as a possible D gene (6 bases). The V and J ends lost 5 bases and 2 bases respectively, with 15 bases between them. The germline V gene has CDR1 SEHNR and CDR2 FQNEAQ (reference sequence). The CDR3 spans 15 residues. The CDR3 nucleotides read TGTGCCAGCAGCCGATGGACAGTTAATCAAGAGACCCAGTACTTC. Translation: CASSRWTVNQETQYF.

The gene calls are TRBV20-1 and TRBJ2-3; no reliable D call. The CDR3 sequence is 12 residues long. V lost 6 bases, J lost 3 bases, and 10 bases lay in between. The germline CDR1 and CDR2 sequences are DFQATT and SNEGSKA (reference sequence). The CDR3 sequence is CSAPSPTDTQYF. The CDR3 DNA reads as TGCAGTGCACCCTCCCCGACAGATACGCAGTATTTT.

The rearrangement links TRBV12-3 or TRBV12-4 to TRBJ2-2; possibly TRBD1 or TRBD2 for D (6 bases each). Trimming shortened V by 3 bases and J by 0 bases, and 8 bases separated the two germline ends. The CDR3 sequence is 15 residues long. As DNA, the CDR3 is TGTGCCAGCAGTTTGGAGGGGGCGAACACCGGGGAGCTGTTTTTT. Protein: CASSLEGANTGELFF.

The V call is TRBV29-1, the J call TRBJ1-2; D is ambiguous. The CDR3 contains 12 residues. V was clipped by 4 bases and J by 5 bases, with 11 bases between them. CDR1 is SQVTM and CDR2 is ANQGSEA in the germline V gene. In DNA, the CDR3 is TGCAGCGTTGTAGGGAGAGCTTATGGCTACACCTTC. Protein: CSVVGRAYGYTF.

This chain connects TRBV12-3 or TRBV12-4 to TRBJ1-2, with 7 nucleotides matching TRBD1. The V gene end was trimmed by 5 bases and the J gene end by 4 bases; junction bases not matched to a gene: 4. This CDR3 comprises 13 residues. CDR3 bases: TGTGCCAGCAGTACAGACAGGGTCTATGGCTACACCTTC. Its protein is CASSTDRVYGYTF.

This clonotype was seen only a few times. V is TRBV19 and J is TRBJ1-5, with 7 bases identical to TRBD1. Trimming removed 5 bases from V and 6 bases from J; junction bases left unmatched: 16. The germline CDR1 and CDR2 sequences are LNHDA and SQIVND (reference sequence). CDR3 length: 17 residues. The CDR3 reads CASSLYSSGGMIQPQHF. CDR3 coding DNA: TGTGCCAGTAGTCTATACTCCTCAGGGGGTATGATTCAGCCCCAGCATTTT.

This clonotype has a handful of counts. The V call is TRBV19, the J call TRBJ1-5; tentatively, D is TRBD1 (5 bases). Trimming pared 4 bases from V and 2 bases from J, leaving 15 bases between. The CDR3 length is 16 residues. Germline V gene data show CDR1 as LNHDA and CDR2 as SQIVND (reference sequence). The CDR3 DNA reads TGTGCCAGTAGTACCCACCAGGGAGGGGGCAATCAGCCCCAGCATTTT. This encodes CASSTHQGGGNQPQHF.

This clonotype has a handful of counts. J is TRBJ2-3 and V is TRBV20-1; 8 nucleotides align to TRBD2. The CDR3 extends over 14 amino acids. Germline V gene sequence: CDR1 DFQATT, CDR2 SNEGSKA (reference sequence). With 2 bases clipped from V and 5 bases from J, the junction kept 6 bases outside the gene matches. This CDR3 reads CSARKGAGEDTQYF. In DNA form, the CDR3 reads TGCAGTGCTAGAAAAGGAGCGGGAGAAGATACGCAGTATTTT.

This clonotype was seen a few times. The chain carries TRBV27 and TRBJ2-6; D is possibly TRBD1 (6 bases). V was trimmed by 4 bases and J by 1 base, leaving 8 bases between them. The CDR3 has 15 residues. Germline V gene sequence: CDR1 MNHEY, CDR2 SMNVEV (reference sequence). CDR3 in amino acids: CASSSRGSGANVLTF. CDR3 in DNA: TGTGCCAGCAGTTCCAGGGGATCTGGGGCCAACGTCCTGACTTTC.

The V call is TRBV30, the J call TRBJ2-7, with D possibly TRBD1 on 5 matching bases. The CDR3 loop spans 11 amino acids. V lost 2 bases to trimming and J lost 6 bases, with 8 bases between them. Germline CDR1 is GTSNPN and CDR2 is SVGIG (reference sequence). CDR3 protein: CAWSNRGEQYF. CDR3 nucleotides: TGTGCCTGGAGTAATAGGGGCGAGCAGTACTTC.

The CDR3 sequence: CASSLGTSGRVSDTQYF. DNA for the CDR3: TGCGCCAGCAGCTTGGGCACTAGCGGGAGAGTGTCAGATACGCAGTATTTT. The chain links TRBV5-1 to TRBJ2-3, with TRBD2 matching 11 bases. Germline V gene sequence: CDR1 SGHRS, CDR2 YFSETQ. V trimming: 0 bases; J trimming: 4 bases; junction bases outside the gene matches: 7. The CDR3 sequence is 17 residues long.

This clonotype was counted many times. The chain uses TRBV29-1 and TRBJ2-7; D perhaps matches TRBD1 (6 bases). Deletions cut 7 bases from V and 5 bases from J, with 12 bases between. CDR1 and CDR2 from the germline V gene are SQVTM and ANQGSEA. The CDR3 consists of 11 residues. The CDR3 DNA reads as TGCAGCGGGAGGCAGGGGAACGAGCAGTACTTC. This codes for CSGRQGNEQYF.

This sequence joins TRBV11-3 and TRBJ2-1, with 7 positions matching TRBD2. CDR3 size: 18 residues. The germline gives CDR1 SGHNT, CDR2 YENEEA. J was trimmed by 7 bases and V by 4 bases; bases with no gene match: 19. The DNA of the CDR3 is TGTGCCAGCAGCTCCCTTTTGGGACTGCACTCCGGGGGGAATGAGCAGTTCTTC. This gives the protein CASSSLLGLHSGGNEQFF.